The 11 T cell receptor beta chains listed next were all sequenced from one sample in a study of human T cells and chemical hapten exposure. TCRdb analysed the RACE reads with MiXCR anew, one entry per CDR3 protein. The repertoire consists of 190,000 or so distinct CDR3 sequences, with 24% occurring once and the leading ten covering 2% to 2.5%. The time point here: patch test 3, about 24 weeks after DPC sensitization. Treatment noted: therapeutic diphenylcyclopropenone sensitization with weekly scalp DPC. The sequenced sample was whole blood, obtained in connection with sensitization to the hapten diphenylcyclopropenone (DPC). The receptors derive from a middle-aged woman with alopecia areata. Some clones in this sample may be carry-over from other donors' samples.

This clonotype was found once. V usage is TRBV7-2 and J usage is TRBJ2-1; unclear D gene. Germline V gives CDR1 SGHTA, CDR2 FQGNSA. The CDR3 has 15 residues. Trimming stripped 1 base from V and 6 bases from J, with 13 bases between. CDR3 in DNA: TGTGCCAGCAGCTTAGGCGCCATAGTGGTCAATGAGCAGTTCTTC. It translates to CASSLGAIVVNEQFF.

This clonotype was seen a handful of times. The rearrangement joins TRBV20-1 to TRBJ1-1; the match to TRBD1 covers 8 bases. V lost 5 bases to trimming and J lost 4 bases; unmatched junction nucleotides: 6. This CDR3 comprises 13 residues. Germline V gene data show CDR1 as DFQATT and CDR2 as SNEGSKA (reference sequence). This chain's CDR3 is CSALTGVVTEAFF. For the CDR3, the DNA is TGCAGTGCTTTGACAGGGGTAGTCACTGAAGCTTTCTTT.

The chain has TRBV7-2 and TRBJ1-1, with D hard to call. V lost 5 bases, J lost 12 bases, and 13 bases lay in between. This CDR3 is built from 11 residues. Per germline, CDR1 SGHTA and CDR2 FQGNSA. The CDR3 nucleotides read TGTGCCAGCAGCGCCGTATGGACTACTTTCTTT. Encoded protein: CASSAVWTTFF. Combining the CDR3 with reference TRBV7-2 and TRBJ1-1 gives the whole variable domain GAGVSQSPSNKVTEKGKDVELRCDPISGHTALYWYRQSLGQGLEFLIYFQGNSAPDKSGLPSDRFSAERTGGSVSTLTIQRTQQEDSAVYLCASSAVWTTFFGQGTRLTVV.

This clonotype was seen a few times. The chain employs TRBV28 and TRBJ1-1, with TRBD1 matching over 8 bases. The CDR3 totals 13 residues. Germline V gives CDR1 MDHEN, CDR2 SYDVKM. With V trimmed by 6 bases and J by 5 bases, 5 bases remained unmatched. DNA for the CDR3: TGTGCCAGCAGCAGCAGGGGGCGGACTGAAGCTTTCTTT. Amino acids: CASSSRGRTEAFF.

The chain joins TRBV20-1 to TRBJ2-5, with D possibly TRBD1 on 5 matching bases. The CDR3 contains 13 residues. Germline V gives CDR1 DFQATT, CDR2 SNEGSKA (reference sequence). Trimming took off 3 bases at V and 1 base at J, with 9 bases between the two ends. This CDR3 is CSARTVTQETQYF. CDR3 nucleotides: TGCAGTGCTAGGACAGTGACCCAAGAGACCCAGTACTTC.

This clonotype was seen a few times. The gene calls are TRBV20-1 and TRBJ1-6; 9 bases line up with TRBD1. Germline-derived CDR1 and CDR2 are DFQATT and SNEGSKA (reference sequence). The CDR3 runs 17 residues. J was trimmed by 3 bases and V by 2 bases; bases with no gene match: 8. This CDR3 reads CSARRQTGGGYNSPLHF. In nucleotides, the CDR3 is TGCAGTGCTAGACGTCAGACAGGGGGAGGCTATAATTCACCCCTCCACTTT.

The table lists this clonotype with a few counts. J is TRBJ2-3 and V is TRBV7-2; 7 nucleotides agree with TRBD2. The CDR3 spans 18 residues. Germline trimming cut 5 bases from V and 1 base from J; bases unmatched to any gene: 15. Germline lookup yields CDR1 SGHTA and CDR2 FQGNSA. DNA of the CDR3: TGTGCCAGCAGCCTCGGGGGGTTCGAGGGCCGGGGCACAGATACGCAGTATTTT. It encodes CASSLGGFEGRGTDTQYF. Together with reference TRBV7-2 and TRBJ2-3, the CDR3 gives the full variable domain: GAGVSQSPSNKVTEKGKDVELRCDPISGHTALYWYRQSLGQGLEFLIYFQGNSAPDKSGLPSDRFSAERTGGSVSTLTIQRTQQEDSAVYLCASSLGGFEGRGTDTQYFGPGTRLTVL.

This clonotype was seen only a few times. The chain is built from TRBV29-1 and TRBJ2-1; 7 nucleotides agree with TRBD1. CDR1 is SQVTM and CDR2 is ANQGSEA in the germline V gene. Losses at the gene ends were 8 bases for V and 6 bases for J; bases not matched to a gene: 4. The CDR3 loop spans 11 amino acids. The CDR3 region has the DNA TGCAGCCAAAACAGGGGCAATGAGCAGTTCTTC. The encoded protein is CSQNRGNEQFF.

This rearrangement joins TRBV6-4 to TRBJ2-1; TRBD1 matches 9 bases. After removal of 6 bases from V and 8 bases from J, the junction contained 11 bases not matched to a gene. The germline gives CDR1 MRHNA, CDR2 SNTAGT. The CDR3 is 15 amino acids. For the CDR3, the DNA is TGTGCCAGCAGCGATCTGACAGGGGGTAACGATGAGCAGTTCTTC. Translating it yields CASSDLTGGNDEQFF.

In its sample, this clonotype was seen a few times. J is TRBJ2-1 and V is TRBV6-5; tentative D call: TRBD1 (5 bases). V shed 4 bases and J shed 2 bases, with 15 bases lying between them. This CDR3 contains 16 residues. CDR1 is MNHEY and CDR2 is SVGAGI in the germline V gene. CDR3 nucleotide sequence: TGTGCCAGCAGTTTGGGGCTAGGAGTAGCCTACAATGAGCAGTTCTTC. Protein sequence: CASSLGLGVAYNEQFF.

This chain connects TRBV10-3 to TRBJ2-7; 10 bases agree with TRBD1. The CDR3 totals 16 residues. Germline CDR1 is ENHRY and CDR2 is SYGVKD. J was trimmed by 1 base and V by 2 bases; bases with no gene match: 5. The CDR3 coding sequence is TGTGCCATCAGTGAGACCCCGGGACAGGGGTCCTACGAGCAGTACTTC. Protein product: CAISETPGQGSYEQYF.